This entry is about one TCR beta chain. The antigen is undetermined. The data were produced by immunoSEQ multiplex PCR, yet TCRdb's version contains in-frame clones alone and is incomplete. The table lists tens of thousands of clones, 70% to 90% of them singletons. The sample comes from a study of T cell responses to AZD1222 COVID-19 vaccine. Study background: Analysis merged second doses at about 4 or about 12 weeks. General study findings and limits: Just five or six AZD1222 recipients were seropositive at baseline. Scientists sampled the repertoires only once the peak T cell response had passed.

In germline, CDR1 is SGHAT, CDR2 FQDESV (reference sequence). Trimming left V 5 bases short and J 0 bases short, with 14 bases between. CDR3 length: 16 amino acids. J is TRBJ2-1 and V is TRBV11-1, with a possible D match to TRBD2 (5 bases). The input for sequencing was peripheral blood, taken on day 0 of AZD1222 vaccination. The TCR comes from an adult in good health. The CDR3 sequence is CASSPRRRSSYNEQFF. The CDR3 DNA reads TGTGCCAGCAGCCCGAGGCGGAGGAGCTCCTACAATGAGCAGTTCTTC. Complete variable domain (other parts from reference TRBV11-1 and TRBJ2-1): EAEVAQSPRYKITEKSQAVAFWCDPISGHATLYWYRQILGQGPELLVQFQDESVVDDSQLPKDRFSAERLKGVDSTLKIQPAELGDSAMYLCASSPRRRSSYNEQFFGPGTRLTVL.